The 10 T cell receptor beta chains below all came from one sample that was sequenced in a study of lymphopenia after photon versus proton radiotherapy. Measured with immunoSEQ multiplex PCR; TCRdb has only the in-frame clones, and not every one. The table includes 65,000 to 85,000 clones, roughly 90% detected once. The starting material was peripheral blood, obtained from a patient treated with photon-based radiotherapy. The receptors were gathered from a woman aged 40 to 50 with cholangiocarcinoma.

The chain uses TRBV18 and TRBJ1-6, with TRBD1 as a possible D gene (5 bases). This CDR3 has 16 amino acids. CDR1 and CDR2 from the germline V gene are KGHSH and LQKENI. Trimming cost V 1 base and J 2 bases, with 9 bases left between them. CDR3 sequence reads: CASSPRDRTYNSPLHF. The CDR3 DNA follows: TGTGCCAGCTCACCACGAGACAGAACCTATAATTCACCCCTCCACTTT.

This chain connects TRBV19 to TRBJ2-5; D could derive from TRBD1 or TRBD2 (5 bases each). CDR1 and CDR2 from the germline V gene are LNHDA and SQIVND (reference sequence). The CDR3 covers 15 residues. Trimming took off 4 bases at V and 2 bases at J, with 14 bases between the two ends. CDR3 DNA: TGTGCCAGTAGTACCCGGTGGGGACCTCAAGAGACCCAGTACTTC. It codes for CASSTRWGPQETQYF. Based on the CDR3 plus reference TRBV19 and TRBJ2-5, the full variable domain is DGGITQSPKYLFRKEGQNVTLSCEQNLNHDAMYWYRQDPGQGLRLIYYSQIVNDFQKGDIAEGYSVSREKKESFPLTVTSAQKNPTAFYLCASSTRWGPQETQYFGPGTRLLVL.

The chain employs TRBV18 and TRBJ2-1; 11 bases are shared with TRBD2. This CDR3 is built from 18 residues. Germline CDR1 reads KGHSH; CDR2 reads LQKENI. J gave up 3 bases and V 2 bases, and 9 bases lay outside the gene matches. Written as DNA, the CDR3 is TGTGCCAGCTCACCAATTACTAGCGGGGGCCTATACTACAATGAGCAGTTCTTC. Residues: CASSPITSGGLYYNEQFF.

The chain recombines TRBV7-9 with TRBJ2-7; 7 bases are shared with TRBD2. Germline CDR1 SEHNR, CDR2 FQNEAQ (reference sequence). Germline trimming cut 8 bases from V and 5 bases from J; bases unmatched to any gene: 6. The CDR3 length is 12 residues. This CDR3 is CASERAGNEQYF. CDR3 nucleotides: TGTGCCAGCGAGCGAGCGGGGAACGAGCAGTACTTC.

This clone was seen just once. The rearrangement links TRBV25-1 to TRBJ2-3; D unclear. There are 17 residues in the CDR3. Per germline, CDR1 MGHDK and CDR2 SYGVNS. Deletions cut 3 bases from V and 0 bases from J, with 16 bases between. The CDR3 region is CASSDGGSGPSTDTQYF. DNA for the CDR3: TGTGCCAGCAGTGACGGTGGATCAGGTCCGAGCACAGATACGCAGTATTTT.

This chain connects TRBV30 to TRBJ2-1; no definite D call. This CDR3 has 15 residues. Germline values: CDR1 GTSNPN, CDR2 SVGIG (reference sequence). V shed 5 bases and J shed 2 bases, with 16 bases lying between them. CDR3 residues: CAWGETSLAYNEQFF. The CDR3 region has the DNA TGTGCCTGGGGCGAGACATCTCTCGCCTACAATGAGCAGTTCTTC.

A note on this clone: The sample carries other DNA sequences with the same CDR3. The genes are TRBV18 and TRBJ1-1, with a weak D call TRBD1 (5 bases). Looked up from germline, CDR1 is KGHSH and CDR2 is LQKENI. The CDR3 totals 14 residues. V gave up 0 bases and J gave up 8 bases, with 13 bases separating them. The CDR3 loop is CASSPPGSRAEAFF. The CDR3 DNA reads as TGTGCCAGCTCACCACCGGGGTCCAGGGCAGAAGCTTTCTTT.

This chain links TRBV27 with TRBJ1-5; 7 nucleotides match TRBD1. The CDR3 is 17 amino acids. The germline V gene encodes CDR1 MNHEY and CDR2 SMNVEV (reference sequence). V trimming: 3 bases; J trimming: 7 bases; junction bases outside the gene matches: 15. CDR3 sequence reads: CASSLDPPTGTKQPQHF. The CDR3 DNA reads as TGTGCCAGCAGTTTGGACCCTCCGACAGGGACAAAGCAGCCCCAGCATTTT.

The rearrangement links TRBV5-1 to TRBJ1-2; D remains unclear. Per the germline V gene, CDR1 is SGHRS and CDR2 is YFSETQ. Between the trimmed V and J ends, which lost 1 base and 8 bases, there was a span of 15 bases. The CDR3 is 14 amino acids. The CDR3 sequence: CASSLSTGAAGYTF. The DNA for the CDR3 is TGCGCCAGCAGCTTGAGTACGGGCGCGGCGGGCTACACCTTC. Variable domain in full (rest from reference TRBV5-1 and TRBJ1-2): KAGVTQTPRYLIKTRGQQVTLSCSPISGHRSVSWYQQTPGQGLQFLFEYFSETQRNKGNFPGRFSGRQFSNSRSEMNVSTLELGDSALYLCASSLSTGAAGYTFGSGTRLTVV.

CDR3 residues: CASSPLERSAYNEQFF. DNA of the CDR3: TGTGCCAGCAGCCCACTGGAGAGGAGCGCCTACAATGAGCAGTTCTTC. The V call is TRBV9, the J call TRBJ2-1; no clear D. V was pared by 4 bases and J by 2 bases, with 16 bases between. From germline, CDR1 is SGDLS and CDR2 YYNGEE. The CDR3 consists of 16 residues.